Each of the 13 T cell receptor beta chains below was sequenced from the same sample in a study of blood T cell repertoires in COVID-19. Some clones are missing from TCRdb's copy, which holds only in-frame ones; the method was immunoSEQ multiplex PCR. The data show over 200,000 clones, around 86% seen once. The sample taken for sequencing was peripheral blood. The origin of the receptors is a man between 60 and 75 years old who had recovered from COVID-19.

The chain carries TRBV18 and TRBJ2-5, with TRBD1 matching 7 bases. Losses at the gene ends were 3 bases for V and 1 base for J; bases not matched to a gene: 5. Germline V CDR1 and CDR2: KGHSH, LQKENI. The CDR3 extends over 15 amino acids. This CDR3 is CASSPLTGVQETQYF. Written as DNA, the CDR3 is TGTGCCAGCTCACCCCTAACAGGGGTCCAAGAGACCCAGTACTTC.

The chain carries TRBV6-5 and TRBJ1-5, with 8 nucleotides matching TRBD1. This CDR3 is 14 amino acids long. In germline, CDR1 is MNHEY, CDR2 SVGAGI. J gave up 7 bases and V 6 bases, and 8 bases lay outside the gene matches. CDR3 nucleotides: TGTGCCAGCAGCCCCGGACAGGGTAGACAGCCCCAGCATTTT. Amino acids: CASSPGQGRQPQHF.

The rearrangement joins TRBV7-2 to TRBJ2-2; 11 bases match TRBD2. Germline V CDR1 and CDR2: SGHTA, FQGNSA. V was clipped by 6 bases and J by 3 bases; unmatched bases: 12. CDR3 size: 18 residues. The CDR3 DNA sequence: TGTGCCAGCAGTCAAACCCCGGGACTAGCGGAGTACACCGGGGAGCTGTTTTTT. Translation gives CASSQTPGLAEYTGELFF.

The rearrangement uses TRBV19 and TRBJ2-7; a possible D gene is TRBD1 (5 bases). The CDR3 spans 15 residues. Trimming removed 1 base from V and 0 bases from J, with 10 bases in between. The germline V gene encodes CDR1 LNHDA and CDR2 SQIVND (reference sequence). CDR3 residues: CASSIGGRTSYEQYF. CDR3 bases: TGTGCCAGTAGTATAGGGGGCAGGACCTCCTACGAGCAGTACTTC.

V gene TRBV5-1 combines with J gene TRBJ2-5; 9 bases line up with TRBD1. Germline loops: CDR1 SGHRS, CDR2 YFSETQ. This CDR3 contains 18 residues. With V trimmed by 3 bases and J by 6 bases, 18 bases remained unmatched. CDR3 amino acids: CASSSTSSGTGYSKTQYF. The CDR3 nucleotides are TGCGCCAGCAGCTCTACTTCGTCCGGGACAGGGTACTCAAAGACCCAGTACTTC.

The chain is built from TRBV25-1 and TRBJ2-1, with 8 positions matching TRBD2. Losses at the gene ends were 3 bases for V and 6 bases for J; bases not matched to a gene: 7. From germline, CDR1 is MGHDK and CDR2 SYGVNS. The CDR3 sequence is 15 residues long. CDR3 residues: CASSDTGTRINEQFF. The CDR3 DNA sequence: TGTGCCAGCAGTGATACCGGGACTAGAATCAATGAGCAGTTCTTC.

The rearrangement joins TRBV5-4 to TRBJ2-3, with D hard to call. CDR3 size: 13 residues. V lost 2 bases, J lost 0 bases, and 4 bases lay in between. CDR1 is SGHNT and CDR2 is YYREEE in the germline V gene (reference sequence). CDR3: CASSLTSTDTQYF. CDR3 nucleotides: TGTGCCAGCAGCTTAACTAGCACAGATACGCAGTATTTT.

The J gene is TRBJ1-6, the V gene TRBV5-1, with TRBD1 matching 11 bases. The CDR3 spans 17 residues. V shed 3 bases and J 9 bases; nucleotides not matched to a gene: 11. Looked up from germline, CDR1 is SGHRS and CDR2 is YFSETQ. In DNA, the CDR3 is TGCGCCAGCAGCTCTTTACACAATGGACAGGGGGCTTCACCCCTCCACTTT. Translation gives CASSSLHNGQGASPLHF.

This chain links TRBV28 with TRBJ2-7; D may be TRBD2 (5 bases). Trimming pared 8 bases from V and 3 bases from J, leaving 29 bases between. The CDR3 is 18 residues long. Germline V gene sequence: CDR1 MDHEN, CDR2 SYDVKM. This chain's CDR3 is CASGSTGIKPGRLYEQYF. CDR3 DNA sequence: TGTGCCAGCGGATCCACCGGGATAAAACCCGGTAGGCTCTACGAGCAGTACTTC.

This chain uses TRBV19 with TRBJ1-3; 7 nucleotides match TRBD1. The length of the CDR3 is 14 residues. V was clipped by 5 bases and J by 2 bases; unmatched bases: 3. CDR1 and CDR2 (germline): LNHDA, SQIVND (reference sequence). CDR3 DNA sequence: TGTGCCAGTAGTTCGACAGGGCCTGGAAACACCATATATTTT. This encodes CASSSTGPGNTIYF.

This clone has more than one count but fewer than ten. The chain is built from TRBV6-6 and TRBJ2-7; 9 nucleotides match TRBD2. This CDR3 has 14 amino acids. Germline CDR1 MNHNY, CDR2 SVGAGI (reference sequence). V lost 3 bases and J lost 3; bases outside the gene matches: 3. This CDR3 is CASSYRGRDYEQYF. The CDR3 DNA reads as TGTGCCAGCAGTTATCGCGGGAGGGACTACGAGCAGTACTTC.

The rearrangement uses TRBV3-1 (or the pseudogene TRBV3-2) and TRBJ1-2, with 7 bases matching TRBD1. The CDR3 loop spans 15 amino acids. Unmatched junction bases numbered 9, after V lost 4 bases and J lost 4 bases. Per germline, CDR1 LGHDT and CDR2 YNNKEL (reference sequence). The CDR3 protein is CASSPAQGGSYGYTF. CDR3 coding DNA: TGTGCCAGCAGCCCCGCCCAGGGGGGCTCCTATGGCTACACCTTC.

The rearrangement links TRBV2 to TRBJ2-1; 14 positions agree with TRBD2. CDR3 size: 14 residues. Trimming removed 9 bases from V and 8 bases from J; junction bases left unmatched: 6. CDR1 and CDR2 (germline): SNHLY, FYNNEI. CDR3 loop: CASNLGLAGDEQFF. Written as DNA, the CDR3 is TGTGCCAGTAACTTGGGACTAGCGGGAGATGAGCAGTTCTTC.